Following are 12 T cell receptor beta chains from one sample sequenced in a study of cytomegalovirus exposure and HLA in healthy donors. The PCR made use of 60 Vbeta and 13 Jbeta primers. Clones were sequenced by immunoSEQ multiplex PCR, and TCRdb holds only the in-frame ones, with some missing. The data contain about 200,000 clones, roughly 13% of them singletons. Sequenced: PBMCs. All receptors come from a man in his forties or fifties in good health and CMV-seropositive.

The V and J genes are TRBV4-3 and TRBJ2-5, with a weak D call TRBD2 (6 bases). Germline V gene sequence: CDR1 LGHNA, CDR2 YSLEER. Trimming removed 1 base from V and 5 bases from J, with 11 bases in between. The CDR3 is 14 amino acids. CDR3 residues: CASSQGTGDETQYF. The CDR3 region has the DNA TGCGCCAGCAGCCAAGGGACGGGAGACGAGACCCAGTACTTC.

This clone was detected a few times. The chain couples TRBV7-9 to TRBJ2-7; possibly TRBD2 for D (6 bases). V was cut by 5 bases and J by 0 bases, with 11 bases left in between. The germline V gene has CDR1 SEHNR and CDR2 FQNEAQ (reference sequence). The CDR3 has 14 residues. The CDR3, as DNA: TGTGCCAGCAGCCCCCGGGAGAGCTCCTACGAGCAGTACTTC. It translates to CASSPRESSYEQYF.

The chain joins TRBV2 to TRBJ2-3, with 14 bases that match TRBD2. Germline V gene sequence: CDR1 SNHLY, CDR2 FYNNEI. Trimming cost V 0 bases and J 5 bases; bases outside gene matches: 4. The CDR3 contains 17 residues. The CDR3 reads CASSEAGTSGGGDTQYF. The CDR3 nucleotides read TGTGCCAGCAGTGAAGCGGGGACTAGCGGGGGAGGAGATACGCAGTATTTT.

This sequence joins TRBV11-2 and TRBJ1-1; 9 nucleotides line up with TRBD1. This CDR3 contains 14 residues. After removal of 5 bases from V and 2 bases from J, the junction contained 3 bases not matched to a gene. Germline V gene data show CDR1 as SGHAT and CDR2 as FQNNGV. CDR3 residues: CASSRGQGNTEAFF. The DNA for the CDR3 is TGTGCCAGCAGCCGGGGACAGGGAAACACTGAAGCTTTCTTT. The variable domain in full, with the rest retrieved from reference TRBV11-2 and TRBJ1-1, is EAGVAQSPRYKIIEKRQSVAFWCNPISGHATLYWYQQILGQGPKLLIQFQNNGVVDDSQLPKDRFSAERLKGVDSTLKIQPAKLEDSAVYLCASSRGQGNTEAFFGQGTRLTVV.

The chain joins TRBV2 to TRBJ2-6, with D possibly being TRBD1 (6 bases). Germline assignment: CDR1 SNHLY and CDR2 FYNNEI. V lost 6 bases to trimming and J lost 0 bases, with 18 bases between them. This CDR3 has 18 residues. The CDR3 here is CASRDLRDIDSGANVLTF. The CDR3 nucleotides read TGTGCCAGCAGAGACCTCCGGGACATCGACTCTGGGGCCAACGTCCTGACTTTC.

This chain links TRBV19 with TRBJ1-1, with a possible D match to TRBD1 (6 bases). The V gene lost 5 bases and the J gene lost 1 base, with 23 bases spanning the gap. In germline, CDR1 is LNHDA, CDR2 SQIVND (reference sequence). The CDR3 has 18 residues. CDR3 region: CASSPNTGGREKNTEAFF. The CDR3 DNA follows: TGTGCCAGTAGTCCGAATACGGGGGGCAGAGAGAAGAACACTGAAGCTTTCTTT.

This clone was seen only a few times. The chain uses TRBV6-5 and TRBJ2-7, with D possibly matching TRBD2 (6 bases). The CDR3 length is 13 residues. The germline gives CDR1 MNHEY, CDR2 SVGAGI. Trimming took off 6 bases at V and 4 bases at J, with 13 bases between the two ends. Here the CDR3 reads CASSPGGGYEQYV. The DNA for the CDR3 is TGTGCCAGCAGCCCCGGGGGTGGGTACGAGCAGTACGTC.

The rearrangement uses TRBV2 and TRBJ2-5; D possibly corresponds to TRBD2 (5 bases). V gave up 4 bases and J gave up 7 bases, with 13 bases separating them. Germline CDR1 SNHLY, CDR2 FYNNEI. This CDR3 is built from 13 residues. CDR3 sequence (DNA): TGTGCCAGCAGTGGTAATAGCGAAGGGACCCAGTACTTC. It translates to CASSGNSEGTQYF.

The CDR3 loop is CASSGDRANSPLHF. CDR3 in DNA: TGCGCCAGCAGCGGGGACAGGGCCAATTCACCCCTCCACTTT. V usage is TRBV5-1 and J usage is TRBJ1-6; 9 bases match TRBD1. Germline V CDR1 and CDR2: SGHRS, YFSETQ. The length of the CDR3 is 14 residues. V shed 4 bases, J shed 7 bases, and the junction held 3 bases outside the gene matches.

The chain joins TRBV4-3 to TRBJ2-1; D may be TRBD2 (6 bases). The CDR3 has 17 residues. Germline values: CDR1 LGHNA, CDR2 YSLEER. Trimming cost V 4 bases and J 0 bases, with 16 bases left between them. The CDR3 nucleotides read TGCGCCAGCAGCCGAAGTAGCGGCGTCAGCTCCTACAATGAGCAGTTCTTC. Translation: CASSRSSGVSSYNEQFF.

This clone has a handful of counts. Different DNA sequences within this sample yield the same CDR3. The CDR3 sequence: CASSPPRASGTDTQYF. The CDR3 coding sequence is TGTGCCAGCAGCCCACCAAGGGCTAGCGGCACAGATACGCAGTATTTT. V usage is TRBV9 and J usage is TRBJ2-3, with D possibly matching TRBD2 (6 bases). Per the germline V gene, CDR1 is SGDLS and CDR2 is YYNGEE. The CDR3 length is 16 residues. Trimming took off 4 bases at V and 1 base at J, with 16 bases between the two ends.

The table lists this clone with a few counts. This chain uses TRBV9 with TRBJ2-5; perhaps TRBD2 as D (7 bases). Germline V gene lookup returns CDR1 SGDLS and CDR2 YYNGEE. The ends were cut back, 4 bases at V and 3 bases at J, with 13 bases in the middle. The CDR3 covers 14 residues. The CDR3 region has the DNA TGTGCCAGCAGCCCCCGGGGGGCAGAAGAGACCCAGTACTTC. It translates to CASSPRGAEETQYF.